Here is one TCR beta chain with its context. Its antigen is unidentified. TCR cDNA, made by 5'RACE template switching, carried an added universal primer site and UMIs. Using its own MiXCR run on the 5' RACE reads, TCRdb lists one record per CDR3 protein. The data hold around 320,000 distinct CDR3 sequences, with approximately 12% observed a single time. This entry comes from a study of T cells after yellow fever vaccination. About the study: Preparation used SMART-Seq v4 Ultra Low Input for the low-cell-number fractions.

Germline V gives CDR1 SGHAT, CDR2 FQNNGV. The CDR3 sequence is 12 residues long. The V gene end was trimmed by 6 bases and the J gene end by 9 bases; junction bases not matched to a gene: 6. Study observations and caveats: A large majority of primary-vaccination clones showed up again after the booster (about 97% CD4, roughly 88% CD8).

This TCR was sampled from a man aged 18 to 30 who received the YFV17D yellow fever vaccine. V and J are TRBV11-2 and TRBJ2-3, with 7 bases that match TRBD2. The sample in question was CD4+ T cells sorted from PBMCs, obtained 45 days after the yellow fever booster vaccination. The DNA of the CDR3 is TGTGCCAGCAGGAGGACTAGTATAACGCAGTATTTT. It encodes CASRRTSITQYF.